A single sample is the source of the 11 T cell receptor beta chains below, sequenced in a study of T cells after somatic rescue of genetic block. Generated by immunoSEQ multiplex PCR, the TCRdb table keeps only in-frame clones and is missing some. Of approximately 11,000 clones in the sample, 78% were seen once. The sequencing input was peripheral blood mononuclear cells (PBMCs). The receptors shown here come from a boy younger than 18.

V is TRBV7-3 and J is TRBJ2-5, with D perhaps matching TRBD2 (5 bases). The CDR3 extends over 14 amino acids. Germline loops: CDR1 SGHTA, CDR2 FQGTGA. V dropped 5 bases and J dropped 5 bases, with 15 bases sitting between them. CDR3 in DNA: TGTGCCAGCAGCGCCCCCGGGATTGAGGAGACCCAGTACTTC. It is translated as CASSAPGIEETQYF. Filled out from reference TRBV7-3 and TRBJ2-5, the complete variable domain reads GAGVSQTPSNKVTEKGKYVELRCDPISGHTALYWYRQSLGQGPEFLIYFQGTGAADDSGLPNDRFFAVRPEGSVSTLKIQRTERGDSAVYLCASSAPGIEETQYFGPGTRLLVL.

This clone was recorded a few times. The J gene is TRBJ2-2, the V gene TRBV5-1, with 7 bases identical to TRBD2. Germline V CDR1 and CDR2: SGHRS, YFSETQ. The V and J ends lost 4 bases and 5 bases, in that order; junction bases with no gene match: 8. The CDR3 runs 15 residues. As DNA, the CDR3 is TGCGCCAGCAGCCTCGGACTAGTGGCTACCGGGGAGCTGTTTTTT. It yields the protein CASSLGLVATGELFF.

The chain couples TRBV5-6 to TRBJ2-3; unclear D gene. CDR1 is SGHDT, CDR2 YYEEEE, per germline. This CDR3 has 15 amino acids. Trimming stripped 0 bases from V and 0 bases from J, with 8 bases between. CDR3 in DNA: TGTGCCAGCAGCTTGGGTGTGACCAGCACAGATACGCAGTATTTT. Translated: CASSLGVTSTDTQYF.

The J gene is TRBJ2-2, the V gene TRBV5-4, with 7 bases identical to TRBD2. This CDR3 has 14 amino acids. V was clipped by 0 bases and J by 5 bases; unmatched bases: 1. Germline V gene lookup returns CDR1 SGHNT and CDR2 YYREEE (reference sequence). The DNA of the CDR3 is TGTGCCAGCAGCTTGGGGCGGGAGACCGGGGAGCTGTTTTTT. It translates to CASSLGRETGELFF.

The chain joins TRBV15 to TRBJ2-5, with D possibly matching TRBD2 (5 bases). This CDR3 contains 16 residues. Trimming removed 5 bases from V and 1 base from J, with 17 bases in between. The germline V gene encodes CDR1 LNHNV and CDR2 YYDKDF (reference sequence). This CDR3 is CATSPRRGLIQETQYF. In DNA form, the CDR3 reads TGTGCCACCAGCCCCCGAAGAGGGCTGATCCAAGAGACCCAGTACTTC.

V usage is TRBV27 and J usage is TRBJ2-3; 7 bases are shared with TRBD2. Looked up from germline, CDR1 is MNHEY and CDR2 is SMNVEV (reference sequence). The CDR3 is 15 amino acids. Trimming removed 2 bases from V and 0 bases from J; junction bases left unmatched: 2. CDR3 loop: CASSLLAASTDTQYF. The CDR3 DNA follows: TGTGCCAGCAGTTTACTAGCGGCGAGCACAGATACGCAGTATTTT.

This clone was observed a few times. The CDR3 loop is CATSREGGATVYGYTF. CDR3 sequence (DNA): TGTGCCACCAGCAGAGAGGGAGGGGCAACGGTCTATGGCTACACCTTC. The rearrangement links TRBV15 to TRBJ1-2; possibly TRBD1 for D (5 bases). The ends were cut back, 0 bases at V and 4 bases at J, with 15 bases in the middle. The germline V gene has CDR1 LNHNV and CDR2 YYDKDF (reference sequence). The CDR3 spans 16 residues.

The V gene is TRBV4-3, the J gene TRBJ1-5; weak D call: TRBD1 (6 bases). The CDR3 has 15 amino acids. Per the germline V gene, CDR1 is LGHNA and CDR2 is YSLEER. V lost 1 base, J lost 5 bases, and 12 bases lay in between. DNA of the CDR3: TGCGCCAGCAGCCAAGGGGGGGCGCCGGATCAGCCCCAGCATTTT. This codes for CASSQGGAPDQPQHF.

J is TRBJ2-1 and V is TRBV29-1, with 7 bases lining up with TRBD2. Germline CDR1 reads SQVTM; CDR2 reads ANQGSEA. Trimming at V came to 6 bases and at J to 13 bases, leaving 9 bases not matched to a gene. The CDR3 runs 11 residues. The CDR3 sequence: CSVGLGGSQFF. In DNA, the CDR3 is TGCAGCGTGGGCTTGGGGGGGTCTCAGTTCTTC.

This rearrangement joins TRBV4-3 to TRBJ1-2; the D is unclear. Germline V gives CDR1 LGHNA, CDR2 YSLEER. Trimming took 0 bases from V and 1 from J, leaving 9 bases between them. The CDR3 length is 15 residues. This chain's CDR3 is CASSQEVRFNYGYTF. CDR3 coding DNA: TGCGCCAGCAGCCAAGAGGTCCGTTTTAACTATGGCTACACCTTC.

The count of this clone is one. The rearrangement links TRBV18 to TRBJ1-1; D is unclear. Germline CDR1 reads KGHSH; CDR2 reads LQKENI. Trimming left V 4 bases short and J 3 bases short, with 9 bases between. This CDR3 spans 13 amino acids. The DNA of the CDR3 is TGTGCCAGCTCACAGAATTTAGACACTGAAGCTTTCTTT. Protein: CASSQNLDTEAFF.